Detailed here is one T cell receptor (beta chain). Some clones are missing from TCRdb's copy, which holds only in-frame ones; the method was immunoSEQ multiplex PCR. The table shows approximately 150,000 clones, with roughly 92% occurring only once. These data come from a study of control samples from healthy donors and cancer patients. The V end lost 6 bases, the J end lost 0 bases, and 9 bases lay between the germline ends. This CDR3 is built from 14 residues. Germline V gene sequence: CDR1 MNHNY, CDR2 SVGAGI (reference sequence). The sequenced sample was blood. This chain links TRBV6-6 with TRBJ2-1; no clear D. The receptor comes from a woman in her 30s in good health. This CDR3 reads CASRPRPSYNEQFF. Written as DNA, the CDR3 is TGTGCCAGCAGACCTCGGCCCTCCTACAATGAGCAGTTCTTC.